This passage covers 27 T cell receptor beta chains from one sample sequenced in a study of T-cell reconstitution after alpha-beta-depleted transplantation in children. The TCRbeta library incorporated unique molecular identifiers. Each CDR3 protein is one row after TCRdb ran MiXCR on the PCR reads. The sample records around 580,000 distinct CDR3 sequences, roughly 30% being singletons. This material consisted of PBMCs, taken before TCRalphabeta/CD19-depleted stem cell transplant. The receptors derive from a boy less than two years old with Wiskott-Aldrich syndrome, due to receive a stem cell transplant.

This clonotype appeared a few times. The chain's CDR3 is CASSALAGGQYNEQFF. DNA of the CDR3: TGCGCCAGCAGCGCACTAGCGGGAGGGCAATACAATGAGCAGTTCTTC. The J gene is TRBJ2-1, the V gene TRBV5-1; 13 nucleotides align to TRBD2. The CDR3 runs 16 residues. J was trimmed by 4 bases and V by 4 bases; bases with no gene match: 5. Germline V CDR1 and CDR2: SGHRS, YFSETQ.

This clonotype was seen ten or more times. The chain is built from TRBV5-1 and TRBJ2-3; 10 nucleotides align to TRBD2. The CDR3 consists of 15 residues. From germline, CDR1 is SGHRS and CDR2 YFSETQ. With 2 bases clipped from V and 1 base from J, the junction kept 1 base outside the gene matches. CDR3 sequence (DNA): TGCGCCAGCAGCTTCGGGACTAGCGGCACAGATACGCAGTATTTT. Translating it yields CASSFGTSGTDTQYF.

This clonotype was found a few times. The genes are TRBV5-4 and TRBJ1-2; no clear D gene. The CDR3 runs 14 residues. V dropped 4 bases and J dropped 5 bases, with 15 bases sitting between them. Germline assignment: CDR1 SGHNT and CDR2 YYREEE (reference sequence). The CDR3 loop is CASSPRADPYGYTF. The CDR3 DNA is TGTGCCAGCAGCCCTCGGGCGGACCCATATGGCTACACCTTC.

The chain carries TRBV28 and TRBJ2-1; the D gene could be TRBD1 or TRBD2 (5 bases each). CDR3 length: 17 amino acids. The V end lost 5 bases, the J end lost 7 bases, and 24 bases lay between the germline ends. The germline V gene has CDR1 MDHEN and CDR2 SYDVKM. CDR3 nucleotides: TGTGCCAGCAGTCTCCGGGACGGTCCCTACGGGCGTAATGAGCAGTTCTTC. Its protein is CASSLRDGPYGRNEQFF.

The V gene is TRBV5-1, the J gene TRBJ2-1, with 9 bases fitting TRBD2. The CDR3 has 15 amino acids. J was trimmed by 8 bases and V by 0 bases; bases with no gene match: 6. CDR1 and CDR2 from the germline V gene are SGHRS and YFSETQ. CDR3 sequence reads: CASSLDSGSIDEQFF. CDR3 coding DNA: TGCGCCAGCAGCTTGGATAGCGGGAGCATCGATGAGCAGTTCTTC. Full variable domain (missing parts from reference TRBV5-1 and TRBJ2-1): KAGVTQTPRYLIKTRGQQVTLSCSPISGHRSVSWYQQTPGQGLQFLFEYFSETQRNKGNFPGRFSGRQFSNSRSEMNVSTLELGDSALYLCASSLDSGSIDEQFFGPGTRLTVL.

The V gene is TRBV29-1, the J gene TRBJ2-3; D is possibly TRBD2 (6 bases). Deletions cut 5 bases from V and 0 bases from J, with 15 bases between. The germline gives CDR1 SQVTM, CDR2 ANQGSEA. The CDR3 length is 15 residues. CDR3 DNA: TGCAGCGTTCACGGGAGCCCTTTTAGCACAGATACGCAGTATTTT. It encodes CSVHGSPFSTDTQYF.

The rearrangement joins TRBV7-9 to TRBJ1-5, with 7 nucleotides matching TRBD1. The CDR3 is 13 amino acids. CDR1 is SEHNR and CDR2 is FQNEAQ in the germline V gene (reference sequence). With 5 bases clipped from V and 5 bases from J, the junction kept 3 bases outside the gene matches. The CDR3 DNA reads TGTGCCAGCAGCCATGGGACAGATCAGCCCCAGCATTTT. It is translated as CASSHGTDQPQHF. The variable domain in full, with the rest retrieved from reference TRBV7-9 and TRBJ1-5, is DTGVSQNPRHKITKRGQNVTFRCDPISEHNRLYWYRQTLGQGPEFLTYFQNEAQLEKSRLLSDRFSAERPKGSFSTLEIQRTEQGDSAMYLCASSHGTDQPQHFGDGTRLSIL.

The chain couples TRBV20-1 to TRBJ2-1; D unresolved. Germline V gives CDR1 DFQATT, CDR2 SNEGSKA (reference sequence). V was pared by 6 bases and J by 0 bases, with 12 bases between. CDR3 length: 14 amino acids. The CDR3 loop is CSARTDSSYNEQFF. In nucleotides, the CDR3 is TGCAGTGCCCGGACGGATAGCTCCTACAATGAGCAGTTCTTC.

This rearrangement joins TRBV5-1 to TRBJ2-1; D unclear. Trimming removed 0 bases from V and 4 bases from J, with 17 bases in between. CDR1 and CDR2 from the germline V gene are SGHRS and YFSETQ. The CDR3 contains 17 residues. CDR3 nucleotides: TGCGCCAGCAGCTTGGCCGTCGGACCCCTGATATACAATGAGCAGTTCTTC. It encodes CASSLAVGPLIYNEQFF.

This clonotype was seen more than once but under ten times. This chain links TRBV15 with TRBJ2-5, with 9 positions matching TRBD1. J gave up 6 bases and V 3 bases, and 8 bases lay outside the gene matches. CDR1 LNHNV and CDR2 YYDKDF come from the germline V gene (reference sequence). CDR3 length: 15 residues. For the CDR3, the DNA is TGTGCCACCAGCAGGGGACAGGGAATTAAACAGACCCAGTACTTC. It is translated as CATSRGQGIKQTQYF. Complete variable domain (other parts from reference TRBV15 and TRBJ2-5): DAMVIQNPRYQVTQFGKPVTLSCSQTLNHNVMYWYQQKSSQAPKLLFHYYDKDFNNEADTPDNFQSRRPNTSFCFLDIRSPGLGDTAMYLCATSRGQGIKQTQYFGPGTRLLVL.

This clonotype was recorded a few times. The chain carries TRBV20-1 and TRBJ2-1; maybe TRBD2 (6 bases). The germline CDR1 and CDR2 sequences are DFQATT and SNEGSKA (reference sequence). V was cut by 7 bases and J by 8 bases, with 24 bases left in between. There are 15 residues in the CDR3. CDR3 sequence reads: CSVPSEHKGIDEQFF. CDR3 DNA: TGCAGTGTCCCTAGCGAACACAAGGGGATCGATGAGCAGTTCTTC.

CDR3 coding DNA: TGTGCCAGTAGGGAGACGGACAGAGTTACTGAAGCTTTCTTT. Encoded protein: CASRETDRVTEAFF. This chain joins TRBV19 and TRBJ1-1, with D possibly matching TRBD1 (6 bases). Trimming took off 6 bases at V and 5 bases at J, with 16 bases between the two ends. Germline values: CDR1 LNHDA, CDR2 SQIVND (reference sequence). The CDR3 consists of 14 residues.

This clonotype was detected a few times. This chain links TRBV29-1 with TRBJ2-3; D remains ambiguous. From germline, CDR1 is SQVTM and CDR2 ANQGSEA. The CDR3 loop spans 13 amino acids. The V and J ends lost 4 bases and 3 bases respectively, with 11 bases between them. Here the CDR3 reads CSVVGRMTDTQYF. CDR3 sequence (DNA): TGCAGCGTTGTCGGCAGGATGACAGATACGCAGTATTTT.

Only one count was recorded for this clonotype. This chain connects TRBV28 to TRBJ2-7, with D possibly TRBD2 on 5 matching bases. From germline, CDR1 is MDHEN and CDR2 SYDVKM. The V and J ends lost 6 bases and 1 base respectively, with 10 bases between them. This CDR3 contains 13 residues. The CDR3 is CASRSGFSYEQYF. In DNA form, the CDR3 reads TGTGCCAGCAGATCGGGGTTTTCCTACGAGCAGTACTTC. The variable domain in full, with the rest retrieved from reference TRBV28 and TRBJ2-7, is DVKVTQSSRYLVKRTGEKVFLECVQDMDHENMFWYRQDPGLGLRLIYFSYDVKMKEKGDIPEGYSVSREKKERFSLILESASTNQTSMYLCASRSGFSYEQYFGPGTRLTVT.

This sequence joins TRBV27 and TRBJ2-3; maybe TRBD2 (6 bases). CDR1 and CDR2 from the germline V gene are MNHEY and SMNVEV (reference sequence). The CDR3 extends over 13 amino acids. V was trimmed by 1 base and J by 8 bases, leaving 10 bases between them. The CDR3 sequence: CASSLLGEVTQYF. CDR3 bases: TGTGCCAGCAGTTTATTGGGGGAGGTTACGCAGTATTTT.

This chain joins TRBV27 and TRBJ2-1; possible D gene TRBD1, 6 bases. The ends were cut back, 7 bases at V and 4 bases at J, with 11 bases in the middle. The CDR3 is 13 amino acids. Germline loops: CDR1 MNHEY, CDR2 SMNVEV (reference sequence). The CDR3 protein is CASKLRGYNEQFF. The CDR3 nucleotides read TGTGCCAGCAAGCTAAGGGGGTACAATGAGCAGTTCTTC.

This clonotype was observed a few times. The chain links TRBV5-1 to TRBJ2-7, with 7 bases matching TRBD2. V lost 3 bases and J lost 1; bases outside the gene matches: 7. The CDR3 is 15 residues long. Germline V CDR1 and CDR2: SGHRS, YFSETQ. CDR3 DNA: TGCGCCAGCAGCTGGGCTAGCGGCCTATCCTACGAGCAGTACTTC. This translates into CASSWASGLSYEQYF.

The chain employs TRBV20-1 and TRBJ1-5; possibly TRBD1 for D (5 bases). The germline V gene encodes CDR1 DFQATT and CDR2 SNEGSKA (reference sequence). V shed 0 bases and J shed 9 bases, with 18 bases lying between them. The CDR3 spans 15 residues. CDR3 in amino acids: CSARDFSRGSGPQHF. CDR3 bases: TGCAGTGCTAGAGATTTTTCGCGGGGGAGTGGGCCCCAGCATTTT.

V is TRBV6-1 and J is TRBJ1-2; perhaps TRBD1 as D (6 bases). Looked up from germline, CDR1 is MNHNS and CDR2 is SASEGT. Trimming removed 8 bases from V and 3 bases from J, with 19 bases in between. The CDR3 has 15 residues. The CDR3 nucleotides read TGTGCCAGCTCCGCTTCAGGGGTTGGGGACTATGGCTACACCTTC. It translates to CASSASGVGDYGYTF.

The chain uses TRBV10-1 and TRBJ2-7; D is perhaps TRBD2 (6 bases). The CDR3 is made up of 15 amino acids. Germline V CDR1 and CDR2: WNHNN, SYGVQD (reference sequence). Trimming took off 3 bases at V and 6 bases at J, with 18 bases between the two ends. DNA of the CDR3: TGCGCCAGCAGTGAATCGGAGGGGCTCGAGGCCGAGCAGTACTTC. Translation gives CASSESEGLEAEQYF.

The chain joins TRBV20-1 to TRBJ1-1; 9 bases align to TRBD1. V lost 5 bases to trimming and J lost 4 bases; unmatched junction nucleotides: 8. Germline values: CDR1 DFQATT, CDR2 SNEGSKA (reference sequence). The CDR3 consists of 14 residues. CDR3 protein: CSAWTGALGTEAFF. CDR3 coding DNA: TGCAGTGCTTGGACAGGGGCACTTGGCACTGAAGCTTTCTTT.

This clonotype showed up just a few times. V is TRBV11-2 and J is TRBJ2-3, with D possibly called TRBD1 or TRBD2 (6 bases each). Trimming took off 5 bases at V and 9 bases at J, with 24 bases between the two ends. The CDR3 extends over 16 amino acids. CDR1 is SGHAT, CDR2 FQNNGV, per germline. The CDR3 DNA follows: TGTGCCAGCAGCACCCTAACAGGGACAAGGGGAGGAACGCAGTATTTT. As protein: CASSTLTGTRGGTQYF.

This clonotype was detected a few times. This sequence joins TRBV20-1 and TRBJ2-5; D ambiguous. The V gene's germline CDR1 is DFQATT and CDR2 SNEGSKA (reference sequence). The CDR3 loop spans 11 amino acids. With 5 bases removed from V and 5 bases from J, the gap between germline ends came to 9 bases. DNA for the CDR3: TGCAGTGCTTTTCGACTGGAGACCCAGTACTTC. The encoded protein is CSAFRLETQYF.

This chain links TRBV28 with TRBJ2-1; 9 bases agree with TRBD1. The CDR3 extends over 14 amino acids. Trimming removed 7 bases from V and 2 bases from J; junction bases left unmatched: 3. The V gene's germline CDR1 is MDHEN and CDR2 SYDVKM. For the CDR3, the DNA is TGTGCCAGCACTGGGACAGGGACCTACAATGAGCAGTTCTTC. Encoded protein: CASTGTGTYNEQFF.

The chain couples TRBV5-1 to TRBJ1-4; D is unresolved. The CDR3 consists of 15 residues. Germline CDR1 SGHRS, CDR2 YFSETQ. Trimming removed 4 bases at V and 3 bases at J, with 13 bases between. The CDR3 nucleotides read TGCGCCAGCAGCCCCACCCCAACAGCTAATGAAAAACTGTTTTTT. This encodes CASSPTPTANEKLFF.

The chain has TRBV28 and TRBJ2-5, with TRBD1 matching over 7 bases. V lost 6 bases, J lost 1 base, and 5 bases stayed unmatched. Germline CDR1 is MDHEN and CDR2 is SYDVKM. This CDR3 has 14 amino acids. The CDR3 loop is CASSRGQPQETQYF. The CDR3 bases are TGTGCCAGCAGCCGGGGACAGCCCCAAGAGACCCAGTACTTC.

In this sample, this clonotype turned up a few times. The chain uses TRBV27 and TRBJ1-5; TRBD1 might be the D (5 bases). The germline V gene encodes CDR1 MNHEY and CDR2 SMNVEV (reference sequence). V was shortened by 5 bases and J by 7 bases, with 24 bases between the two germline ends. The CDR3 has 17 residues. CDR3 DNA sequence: TGTGCCAGCAGTCCAGGCAGGGCCACCAAGTGGGTGCAGCCCCAGCATTTT. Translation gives CASSPGRATKWVQPQHF.